This T cell receptor (beta chain) was sequenced during a study of cytomegalovirus exposure and HLA in healthy donors. PCR involved 60 Vbeta and 13 Jbeta primers. TCRdb keeps only in-frame clones here, not all; method: immunoSEQ multiplex PCR. The sample has approximately 120,000 clones, 73% seen once. Whole-study findings and limits: The authors later found HLA-associated TCR beta chains more clonally expanded than equally common others. Most sequenced TCRs were rare (though some public TCRs occurred in many donors). In a later analysis, 15,000 to 20,000 TCR beta sequences were associated with HLA alleles at 0.05 false discovery rate.

Of note for this clone: Antigen unknown.

This TCR was recovered from a man aged 35 to 55 in good health and CMV-seronegative. Sequencing was performed on PBMCs.

The CDR3 here is CSVGIGGQETQYF. In DNA, the CDR3 is TGCAGCGTTGGGATCGGGGGCCAAGAGACCCAGTACTTC. This chain connects TRBV29-1 to TRBJ2-5; tentatively, D is TRBD2 (6 bases). V was pared by 4 bases and J by 1 base, with 10 bases between. This CDR3 spans 13 amino acids. Germline CDR1 and CDR2: SQVTM and ANQGSEA.